This T cell receptor (beta chain) came from a study of blood T cell repertoires in COVID-19 (dated by TCRdb to the early 2020s). Regarding the study in general: Samples covering the acute and convalescent phases of COVID-19 were provided by collaborators in the United States, Italy and Spain. The material from the prospective study consisted of cDNA or gDNA derived from T cells, B-cell-depleted T cells, or PBMCs. Subjects who had been exposed to COVID-19, were actively infected with it, or had recovered from it provided the deeply sampled blood TCRbeta repertoires that made up the dataset. The repertoires were released in a freely available public database intended as a resource for research on the immune response to SARS-CoV-2. Samples were obtained from the ongoing ImmuneRACE study (first 160 participants) and from over 1,000 subjects provided by 6 global collaborators. The sample metadata nearly always contained a de-identified subject ID, COVID-19 status, age in years and sex. HLA class I and class II types, where available, came from metadata supplied by the sample provider rather than from assay-based typing.

In the case of this clone: There is no known antigen for this receptor. The input lacks base qualities; no much larger clone sits a single base away.

TCRbeta CDR3 regions were amplified from genomic DNA by means of the immunoSEQ Assay, a bias-controlled multiplex PCR. Per the original workflow: Nucleated cell counts per sample were estimated from amplification of reference gene primers within the assay. Sequence reads were collapsed and filtered to measure the absolute abundance of every unique TCRbeta CDR3 rearrangement. Productive Simpson clonality was computed per sample as the square root of Simpson's diversity index over productive rearrangements. TCRdb retrieved this table from immuneACCESS and kept in-frame rearrangements only. Not all clones are present; in checked studies, unresolved V genes account for under half, and no reason is known for the remainder. Clone size and V and J calls were adopted from that table, with D and trimming inferred from the DNA. For this sample the table gives around 250,000 clones, of which about 89% were detected only once. The top ten hold around 4% of the sample.

Participants in the prospective study were aged 18 to 89 years, lived in 24 United States geographic areas, and enrolled through a virtual design. In the prospective study, cohorts were assigned on the basis of participant-reported clinical history obtained from a screening survey and a study questionnaire. Recovered participants in ImmuneRACE Cohort 3 were defined as having two consecutive negative NP/OP PCR tests, clearance from a healthcare professional, or resolution of symptoms. Mobile phlebotomists in the prospective study collected whole blood, serum and a nasopharyngeal or oropharyngeal swab from every participant. Prospective study participants could optionally give additional blood draws and questionnaires over an approximately two-month period. Prospective study blood samples were shipped either frozen or at room temperature before DNA extraction. Paper-wide results and their limitations: The amount of clinical and demographic metadata varied by source and participant and was provided uncurated.

Sequencing was performed on PBMCs or T cells enriched from blood (not recorded which). The source is a woman in her 30s who had recovered from COVID-19.

The nucleotide sequence reads as follows: TGTGCCAGCAGCCAAGTACCGGCCGGGGGGACTGAAGCTTTCTTT. It translates as CASSQVPAGGTEAFF. The rearrangement joined TRBV3-1 (or the pseudogene TRBV3-2) to TRBJ1-1; TRBD1 could be the D gene, as 5 bases match. CDR1 and CDR2 are read off the germline V gene (reference sequence) as LGHDT and YNNKEL. From the cysteine through the phenylalanine, the CDR3 covers 15 amino acids. CDR3 DNA is the only sequence kept; it has 45 bases, read in frame from the first base. Cut back by 1 base and 5 bases, the V and J ends lie 14 bases apart.